This TCR beta chain was identified during a study of T cell responses to AZD1222 COVID-19 vaccine. Findings of the study overall: CD4 TCRs associated with vaccination spanned spike, dominating at 160-218 and 743-854. Without day 14 samples, only post-peak T cell repertoires were studied. Donors in the cohort were predominantly white British and more often female, and clonal diversity was possibly underestimated.

Assay: immunoSEQ multiplex PCR; the TCRdb copy retains only in-frame clones and omits some. The sample has approximately 150,000 clones, around 90% seen once. This CDR3 spans 15 amino acids. Germline V lookup: CDR1 SGHTA, CDR2 FQGNSA. V dropped 0 bases and J dropped 5; count of bases not matched to a gene: 7. Timing groups of about 4 and about 12 weeks for second doses were pooled. This clone was observed once. No antigen is known for it. The source of this sequence is an adult who received the AZD1222 COVID-19 vaccine. This chain joins TRBV7-2 and TRBJ2-7; 7 bases are a match to TRBD1. The sample consisted of peripheral blood, taken 28 days after the second AZD1222 dose. CDR3 loop: CASSLALRQGHEQYF. Here the CDR3 DNA reads TGTGCCAGCAGCTTAGCCTTAAGACAGGGCCACGAGCAGTACTTC.